The 27 T cell receptor beta chains below were found in one sample sequenced in a study of OX40 agonist ivuxolimab in advanced cancers. Clones were sequenced by immunoSEQ multiplex PCR, and TCRdb holds only the in-frame ones, with some missing. The table includes fewer than 35,000 clones, 80% to 90% detected once. This specimen was CD4+ or CD8+ T cells sorted from blood, taken in a trial of the OX40 agonist ivuxolimab. All receptors derive from an adult with an advanced solid tumor such as melanoma, head and neck, liver or kidney cancer.

The genes are TRBV6-1 and TRBJ1-1; D perhaps matches TRBD1 (6 bases). The CDR3 is 16 residues long. V shed 2 bases and J shed 1 base, with 14 bases lying between them. Germline loops: CDR1 MNHNS, CDR2 SASEGT. The CDR3 DNA reads as TGTGCCAGCAGTGAATCCTTGACAGGAACGAACACTGAAGCTTTCTTT. Amino acid sequence: CASSESLTGTNTEAFF.

The chain carries TRBV16 and TRBJ2-1; D is unclear. Germline V lookup: CDR1 KGHSY, CDR2 FQNENV. Between the trimmed V and J ends, which lost 1 base and 9 bases, there was a span of 10 bases. The CDR3 length is 13 residues. CDR3 loop: CASSQFPSAEQFF. Written as DNA, the CDR3 is TGTGCCAGCAGCCAATTCCCTTCTGCTGAGCAGTTCTTC. Full variable domain (rest looked up from reference TRBV16 and TRBJ2-1): GEEVAQTPKHLVRGEGQKAKLYCAPIKGHSYVFWYQQVLKNEFKFLISFQNENVFDETGMPKERFSAKCLPNSPCSLEIQATKLEDSAVYFCASSQFPSAEQFFGPGTRLTVL.

The sample holds a few counts of this clone. CDR3 sequence: CASRDGPFRTGELFF. DNA of the CDR3: TGTGCCAGCCGCGACGGGCCTTTTAGGACCGGGGAGCTGTTTTTT. This chain joins TRBV18 and TRBJ2-2, with no clear D. There are 15 residues in the CDR3. Germline V gene sequence: CDR1 KGHSH, CDR2 LQKENI. Trimming left V 8 bases short and J 5 bases short, with 18 bases between.

The rearrangement links TRBV7-2 to TRBJ1-2, with D maybe TRBD1 (5 bases). Per the germline V gene, CDR1 is SGHTA and CDR2 is FQGNSA. The V end lost 1 base, the J end lost 2 bases, and 11 bases lay between the germline ends. This CDR3 is 15 amino acids long. In DNA, the CDR3 is TGTGCCAGCAGCTTAGGAGGAGGGGCCAACTATGGCTACACCTTC. Translated, it gives CASSLGGGANYGYTF.

DNA of the CDR3: TGTGCCAGCTCACCAAGGAGGGCAGAGACCCAGTACTTC. Its protein product is CASSPRRAETQYF. This chain connects TRBV18 to TRBJ2-5; perhaps TRBD2 as D (6 bases). The germline CDR1 and CDR2 sequences are KGHSH and LQKENI. The CDR3 loop spans 13 amino acids. Between the trimmed V and J ends, which lost 2 bases and 4 bases, there was a span of 8 bases.

This clone has only one observation. The CDR3 spells CASSGTGYGEQFF. The CDR3, as DNA: TGTGCCAGCAGTGGGACAGGGTACGGGGAGCAGTTCTTC. V gene TRBV6-5 combines with J gene TRBJ2-1; 9 nucleotides align to TRBD1. V was clipped by 5 bases and J by 10 bases; unmatched bases: 6. Per the germline V gene, CDR1 is MNHEY and CDR2 is SVGAGI. The CDR3 consists of 13 residues.

The gene calls are TRBV28 and TRBJ1-4; D not certain. From germline, CDR1 is MDHEN and CDR2 SYDVKM. Deletions cut 6 bases from V and 0 bases from J, with 11 bases between. This CDR3 comprises 15 residues. In nucleotides, the CDR3 is TGTGCCAGCAGCCGAAGACGCGCAACTAATGAAAAACTGTTTTTT. Translating it yields CASSRRRATNEKLFF.

The genes are TRBV4-1 and TRBJ2-1, with 8 bases lining up with TRBD2. Germline CDR1 and CDR2: MGHRA and YSYEKL. V was pared by 6 bases and J by 5 bases, with 24 bases of the junction left unmatched. The CDR3 loop spans 20 amino acids. This CDR3 reads CASRCPGGVVHRTSDNEQFF. The CDR3 DNA sequence: TGCGCCAGCAGATGTCCCGGGGGGGTGGTTCATCGGACATCCGACAATGAGCAGTTCTTC.

This chain joins TRBV27 and TRBJ2-2; 10 nucleotides match TRBD1. V was clipped by 8 bases and J by 4 bases; unmatched bases: 10. This CDR3 spans 16 amino acids. The germline V gene encodes CDR1 MNHEY and CDR2 SMNVEV (reference sequence). DNA for the CDR3: TGTGCCAGCCGTCCCGGGACAGGGGCGCCCACCGGGGAGCTGTTTTTT. It specifies CASRPGTGAPTGELFF.

This clone has more than one count but fewer than ten. The rearrangement links TRBV7-9 to TRBJ1-4; no clear D gene. CDR1 is SEHNR, CDR2 FQNEAQ, per germline (reference sequence). The CDR3 extends over 12 amino acids. Trimming took off 11 bases at V and 0 bases at J, with 7 bases between the two ends. CDR3 in DNA: TGTGCCGTCCGGGCAACTAATGAAAAACTGTTTTTT. Amino acid sequence: CAVRATNEKLFF. Looking up the rest from reference TRBV7-9 and TRBJ1-4 gives the full variable domain: DTGVSQNPRHKITKRGQNVTFRCDPISEHNRLYWYRQTLGQGPEFLTYFQNEAQLEKSRLLSDRFSAERPKGSFSTLEIQRTEQGDSAMYLCAVRATNEKLFFGSGTQLSVL.

The CDR3 DNA follows: TGTGCCAGCAGCTTGGCCCCCGGGACAGATACGCAGTATTTT. Its translation: CASSLAPGTDTQYF. V gene TRBV5-6 combines with J gene TRBJ2-3, with unresolved D. V lost 0 bases to trimming and J lost 3 bases, with 8 bases between them. The CDR3 loop spans 14 amino acids. Germline CDR1 is SGHDT and CDR2 is YYEEEE.

This rearrangement joins TRBV4-2 to TRBJ1-1; D perhaps matches TRBD1 (5 bases). This CDR3 is 15 amino acids long. Germline lookup yields CDR1 LGHNA and CDR2 YNFKEQ. V was cut by 1 base and J by 0 bases, with 9 bases left in between. The CDR3 spells CASSQAGTVNTEAFF. The CDR3 DNA follows: TGTGCCAGCAGCCAAGCCGGGACGGTGAACACTGAAGCTTTCTTT.

The rearrangement uses TRBV28 and TRBJ1-6; possibly TRBD1 for D (5 bases). Germline CDR1 reads MDHEN; CDR2 reads SYDVKM. The ends were cut back, 6 bases at V and 1 base at J, with 19 bases in the middle. There are 18 residues in the CDR3. CDR3 protein: CASSSAEGFWSYNSPLHF. CDR3 DNA: TGTGCCAGCAGCTCCGCCGAGGGGTTTTGGTCCTATAATTCACCCCTCCACTTT.

This chain uses TRBV2 with TRBJ1-2; TRBD1 is a possible D gene (5 bases). V was trimmed by 6 bases and J by 4 bases, leaving 18 bases between them. Germline assignment: CDR1 SNHLY and CDR2 FYNNEI. This CDR3 contains 15 residues. CDR3 loop: CASRQAKGNAYGYTF. DNA for the CDR3: TGTGCCAGCAGGCAGGCTAAGGGGAATGCCTATGGCTACACCTTC.

This chain joins TRBV11-3 and TRBJ2-7; 12 bases agree with TRBD2. The V and J ends lost 4 bases and 1 base, in that order; junction bases with no gene match: 5. Germline lookup yields CDR1 SGHNT and CDR2 YENEEA. The CDR3 runs to 16 residues. The CDR3 nucleotides are TGTGCCAGCAGCTCCTCCGGGACTAGCGGGTCCTACGAGCAGTACTTC. Protein: CASSSSGTSGSYEQYF. Full variable domain (remainder filled in from reference TRBV11-3 and TRBJ2-7): EAGVVQSPRYKIIEKKQPVAFWCNPISGHNTLYWYLQNLGQGPELLIRYENEEAVDDSQLPKDRFSAERLKGVDSTLKIQPAELGDSAVYLCASSSSGTSGSYEQYFGPGTRLTVT.

The rearrangement links TRBV6-5 to TRBJ1-1; 8 bases line up with TRBD1. The CDR3 has 12 residues. Germline lookup yields CDR1 MNHEY and CDR2 SVGAGI. The J segment lost 5 bases and the V segment lost 7 bases, leaving 3 bases of the junction unmatched. The CDR3 spells CASIRQGTEAFF. Here the CDR3 DNA reads TGTGCCAGCATTCGACAGGGGACTGAAGCTTTCTTT.

V gene TRBV10-2 combines with J gene TRBJ2-3; D is perhaps TRBD2 (5 bases). From germline, CDR1 is WSHSY and CDR2 SAAADI. The CDR3 loop spans 15 amino acids. Trimming took off 4 bases at V and 0 bases at J, with 11 bases between the two ends. CDR3 sequence reads: CASSAGNPSTDTQYF. The CDR3 DNA is TGCGCCAGCAGTGCCGGGAACCCTAGCACAGATACGCAGTATTTT.

The V call is TRBV2, the J call TRBJ1-2, with 8 bases matching TRBD1. V lost 8 bases and J lost 8; bases outside the gene matches: 10. The CDR3 spans 13 residues. CDR1 SNHLY and CDR2 FYNNEI come from the germline V gene. The CDR3 is CASSLTRGQGYTF. The CDR3 coding sequence is TGTGCCAGCTCCCTGACCAGGGGGCAAGGCTACACCTTC. The whole variable domain, remainder taken from reference TRBV2 and TRBJ1-2, is EPEVTQTPSHQVTQMGQEVILRCVPISNHLYFYWYRQILGQKVEFLVSFYNNEISEKSEIFDDQFSVERPDGSNFTLKIRSTKLEDSAMYFCASSLTRGQGYTFGSGTRLTVV.

The gene calls are TRBV29-1 and TRBJ2-3; either TRBD1 or TRBD2 may fit D (6 bases each). V lost 6 bases to trimming and J lost 6 bases, with 10 bases between them. The CDR3 length is 11 residues. Germline loops: CDR1 SQVTM, CDR2 ANQGSEA. CDR3 nucleotides: TGCAGCGTCCTAGGGGGGGATACGCAGTATTTT. It translates to CSVLGGDTQYF.

The table lists this clone with a count of one. The chain combines TRBV10-1 with TRBJ2-3, with a tentative D call TRBD2 (6 bases). Between the trimmed V and J ends, which lost 3 bases and 6 bases, there was a span of 13 bases. From germline, CDR1 is WNHNN and CDR2 SYGVQD (reference sequence). The CDR3 has 14 residues. The DNA of the CDR3 is TGCGCCAGCAGTGACACCCTAGCGCGGGATACGCAGTATTTT. Translating gives CASSDTLARDTQYF.

This chain uses TRBV6-5 with TRBJ2-7; no reliable D call. This CDR3 region has 11 residues. The V end was cut by 5 bases, the J end by 3 bases, with 5 bases between. CDR1 is MNHEY, CDR2 SVGAGI, per germline. The CDR3 nucleotides are TGTGCCAGCAGTAGAGGCTACGAGCAGTACTTC. Amino acids: CASSRGYEQYF.

This sequence joins TRBV4-1 and TRBJ2-5; D remains ambiguous. The V and J ends lost 4 bases and 5 bases respectively, with 14 bases between them. The V gene's germline CDR1 is MGHRA and CDR2 YSYEKL. The CDR3 is 14 residues long. This CDR3 is CASSLYTQGETQYF. As DNA, the CDR3 is TGCGCCAGCAGCCTATACACTCAAGGGGAGACCCAGTACTTC.

The V call is TRBV7-2, the J call TRBJ1-2, with D unresolved. Germline V CDR1 and CDR2: SGHTA, FQGNSA. The CDR3 is 13 amino acids. The ends were cut back, 2 bases at V and 6 bases at J, with 10 bases in the middle. The CDR3 DNA is TGTGCCAGCAGCTTACTTCTTCAGCATGGCTACACCTTC. This sequence encodes CASSLLLQHGYTF.

The gene calls are TRBV7-9 and TRBJ2-6; the match to TRBD2 covers 7 bases. Trimming cost V 3 bases and J 0 bases; bases outside gene matches: 8. CDR1 is SEHNR, CDR2 FQNEAQ, per germline (reference sequence). This CDR3 comprises 18 residues. The CDR3 DNA reads as TGTGCCAGCAGCTTCCCCGGGACTACCAGCTCTGGGGCCAACGTCCTGACTTTC. Amino acids: CASSFPGTTSSGANVLTF. Full variable domain (outside the CDR3, taken from reference TRBV7-9 and TRBJ2-6): DTGVSQNPRHKITKRGQNVTFRCDPISEHNRLYWYRQTLGQGPEFLTYFQNEAQLEKSRLLSDRFSAERPKGSFSTLEIQRTEQGDSAMYLCASSFPGTTSSGANVLTFGAGSRLTVL.

This clone was detected a few times. The chain employs TRBV4-3 and TRBJ2-7; 7 positions match TRBD1. Unmatched junction bases numbered 9, after V lost 4 bases and J lost 3 bases. The germline CDR1 and CDR2 sequences are LGHNA and YSLEER. CDR3 length: 15 residues. CDR3 nucleotide sequence: TGCGCCAGCAGCCCCCTTAAGGGACAGCGCTACGAGCAGTACTTC. This sequence encodes CASSPLKGQRYEQYF.

The V gene is TRBV10-3, the J gene TRBJ2-3; TRBD2 aligns across 11 bases. V lost 4 bases and J lost 2; bases outside the gene matches: 14. Per germline, CDR1 ENHRY and CDR2 SYGVKD. The CDR3 covers 19 residues. The CDR3 bases are TGTGCCATCAGTGGAGCCATTGCCGCTAGCGGGAGGACCACAGATACGCAGTATTTT. It encodes CAISGAIAASGRTTDTQYF.

V usage is TRBV7-2 and J usage is TRBJ2-3; D might be TRBD2 (5 bases). V was cut by 7 bases and J by 6 bases, with 17 bases left in between. Germline values: CDR1 SGHTA, CDR2 FQGNSA. The CDR3 is 14 amino acids. The CDR3 DNA reads as TGTGCCAGCACCACCCTGCGGAGGCGCGATACGCAGTATTTT. The encoded protein is CASTTLRRRDTQYF. The complete variable domain, with remaining parts taken from reference TRBV7-2 and TRBJ2-3, reads GAGVSQSPSNKVTEKGKDVELRCDPISGHTALYWYRQSLGQGLEFLIYFQGNSAPDKSGLPSDRFSAERTGGSVSTLTIQRTQQEDSAVYLCASTTLRRRDTQYFGPGTRLTVL.